These 29 T cell receptor beta chains originate from one sample sequenced in a study of blood T cell repertoires in COVID-19. Clones were read by immunoSEQ multiplex PCR, and TCRdb kept only the in-frame ones, dropping some. The profile shows 45,000 to 55,000 clones, over 70% of them singletons. The specimen was peripheral blood. The source of these receptors is a human donor in a cohort sampled during active COVID-19.

This clone was found once. The V and J genes are TRBV19 and TRBJ2-1; D may be TRBD2 (7 bases). The CDR3 has 16 amino acids. V was clipped by 7 bases and J by 8 bases, with 24 bases between them. Germline CDR1 LNHDA, CDR2 SQIVND (reference sequence). This CDR3 is CASTLEAGAGGDEQFF. The CDR3 DNA reads TGTGCCAGTACGCTGGAGGCGGGGGCCGGGGGCGATGAGCAGTTCTTC.

This clone was picked up one time. The chain uses TRBV5-6 and TRBJ2-2; TRBD2 matches 8 bases. This CDR3 is 17 amino acids long. V was pared by 4 bases and J by 5 bases, with 13 bases of the junction left unmatched. The germline gives CDR1 SGHDT, CDR2 YYEEEE. The CDR3 loop is CASSILGTREKTGELFF. The CDR3, as DNA: TGTGCCAGCAGCATACTCGGGACTAGGGAAAAAACCGGGGAGCTGTTTTTT. The full variable domain, completed using reference TRBV5-6 and TRBJ2-2, is DAGVTQSPTHLIKTRGQQVTLRCSPKSGHDTVSWYQQALGQGPQFIFQYYEEEERQRGNFPDRFSGHQFPNYSSELNVNALLLGDSALYLCASSILGTREKTGELFFGEGSRLTVL.

This clone was observed a few times. V is TRBV12-5 and J is TRBJ2-1; TRBD2 matches 12 bases. This CDR3 comprises 19 residues. Trimming took 2 bases from V and 7 from J; bases not matched to a gene: 15. Looked up from germline, CDR1 is LGHNT and CDR2 is FRNRAP. In nucleotides, the CDR3 is TGTGCTAGTGGTTTGCCCCACGGGGAAGGACTAGCGGGAACAAATGAGCAGTTCTTC. This sequence encodes CASGLPHGEGLAGTNEQFF.

This clone was seen once. This chain connects TRBV29-1 to TRBJ2-1; D is undetermined. Germline V CDR1 and CDR2: SQVTM, ANQGSEA. The CDR3 runs to 11 residues. V gave up 8 bases and J gave up 5 bases, with 10 bases separating them. The CDR3 sequence is CSPTEDNEQFF. CDR3 coding DNA: TGCAGCCCTACCGAGGACAATGAGCAGTTCTTC.

V gene TRBV29-1 combines with J gene TRBJ1-2; D possibly corresponds to TRBD1 (5 bases). Trimming took 4 bases from V and 5 from J, leaving 20 bases between them. The CDR3 loop spans 15 amino acids. CDR1 is SQVTM and CDR2 is ANQGSEA in the germline V gene. DNA of the CDR3: TGCAGCGTTGCGGGGACTAAAACTCATACTTATGGCTACACCTTC. It translates to CSVAGTKTHTYGYTF.

The chain combines TRBV6-5 with TRBJ2-3; 8 nucleotides align to TRBD1. CDR3 length: 14 amino acids. Trimming cost V 6 bases and J 2 bases; bases outside gene matches: 4. CDR1 MNHEY and CDR2 SVGAGI come from the germline V gene. The CDR3 sequence is CASSGQGYTDTQYF. In DNA, the CDR3 is TGTGCCAGCAGCGGACAGGGATACACAGATACGCAGTATTTT.

Only a few counts were recorded for this clone. This chain connects TRBV6-2 or TRBV6-3 to TRBJ2-3; TRBD2 matches at 11 bases. There are 15 residues in the CDR3. Trimming removed 3 bases from V and 7 bases from J; junction bases left unmatched: 6. Germline V gives CDR1 MNHEY, CDR2 SVGEGT. The chain's CDR3 is CASSYRGTSGYTQYF. As DNA, the CDR3 is TGTGCCAGCAGTTATAGAGGGACTAGCGGTTATACGCAGTATTTT.

The CDR3 here is CASSEGGRSTDTQYF. DNA of the CDR3: TGTGCCAGCAGTGAGGGGGGTAGGAGCACAGATACGCAGTATTTT. V usage is TRBV2 and J usage is TRBJ2-3; perhaps TRBD2 as D (6 bases). Germline-derived CDR1 and CDR2 are SNHLY and FYNNEI. V lost 3 bases and J lost 0, with 10 bases in between. CDR3 length: 15 amino acids.

The rearrangement links TRBV27 to TRBJ2-5; TRBD2 aligns across 14 bases. J was trimmed by 4 bases and V by 5 bases; bases with no gene match: 6. The CDR3 has 16 residues. Germline loops: CDR1 MNHEY, CDR2 SMNVEV (reference sequence). CDR3 nucleotides: TGTGCCAGCAGTCCGGGACTAGCGGGAGTTGTAGAGACCCAGTACTTC. It translates to CASSPGLAGVVETQYF.

The chain couples TRBV5-1 to TRBJ1-2; 12 nucleotides align to TRBD1. V shed 4 bases, J shed 7 bases, and the junction held 5 bases outside the gene matches. Germline V gene sequence: CDR1 SGHRS, CDR2 YFSETQ. This CDR3 spans 14 amino acids. CDR3 sequence (DNA): TGCGCCAGCAGCGCGGGACAGGGGGCTGGTGGCTACACCTTC. Amino acid sequence: CASSAGQGAGGYTF.

The chain uses TRBV19 and TRBJ2-6; D possibly corresponds to TRBD1 (6 bases). CDR3 length equals 19 residues. The germline CDR1 and CDR2 sequences are LNHDA and SQIVND (reference sequence). V shed 1 base and J shed 0 bases, with 16 bases lying between them. The DNA of the CDR3 is TGTGCCAGTAGTATAGGGGGGCAGGCTACCTTCTCTGGGGCCAACGTCCTGACTTTC. It yields the protein CASSIGGQATFSGANVLTF.

The gene calls are TRBV12-3 or TRBV12-4 and TRBJ1-2; D is unclear. V was shortened by 5 bases and J by 4 bases, with 5 bases between the two germline ends. The CDR3 runs to 11 residues. In DNA, the CDR3 is TGTGCCAGCAGTGACACCTATGGCTACACCTTC. Protein: CASSDTYGYTF.

V usage is TRBV7-9 and J usage is TRBJ2-7; 7 bases agree with TRBD2. V trimming: 8 bases; J trimming: 2 bases; junction bases outside the gene matches: 18. The CDR3 has 17 amino acids. The germline gives CDR1 SEHNR, CDR2 FQNEAQ (reference sequence). The DNA for the CDR3 is TGTGCCAGCGCCTTATGGGGGGGTGGGCTAGCGGCCTACGAGCAGTACTTC. Translation gives CASALWGGGLAAYEQYF.

The V gene is TRBV2, the J gene TRBJ2-2; TRBD1 aligns across 8 bases. V was clipped by 9 bases and J by 1 base; unmatched bases: 7. CDR1 is SNHLY and CDR2 is FYNNEI in the germline V gene. This CDR3 spans 15 amino acids. The CDR3 coding sequence is TGTGCCAGTAAACAGGGGACAGGGAACACCGGGGAGCTGTTTTTT. It yields the protein CASKQGTGNTGELFF. Combining the CDR3 with reference TRBV2 and TRBJ2-2 gives the whole variable domain EPEVTQTPSHQVTQMGQEVILRCVPISNHLYFYWYRQILGQKVEFLVSFYNNEISEKSEIFDDQFSVERPDGSNFTLKIRSTKLEDSAMYFCASKQGTGNTGELFFGEGSRLTVL.

V usage is TRBV4-2 and J usage is TRBJ1-2, with D perhaps matching TRBD1 (6 bases). The CDR3 loop spans 20 amino acids. CDR1 and CDR2 (germline): LGHNA, YNFKEQ. V was shortened by 0 bases and J by 1 base, with 24 bases between the two germline ends. CDR3 in amino acids: CASSQDSRGQIVGSNYGYTF. The CDR3, as DNA: TGTGCCAGCAGCCAAGACTCCCGAGGACAGATAGTCGGAAGTAACTATGGCTACACCTTC.

The genes are TRBV7-2 and TRBJ2-5, with D possibly matching TRBD1 (7 bases). CDR1 and CDR2 (germline): SGHTA, FQGNSA. This CDR3 has 15 residues. V gave up 3 bases and J gave up 1 base, with 12 bases separating them. The CDR3 loop is CASSFMEGAQETQYF. CDR3 DNA: TGTGCCAGCAGCTTTATGGAGGGGGCCCAAGAGACCCAGTACTTC.

Turning to this clone: One end of the junction does not line up with germline, which may come from a read error. The chain carries TRBV5-4 and TRBJ2-5, with 11 positions matching TRBD2. CDR3 length: 15 amino acids. Germline loops: CDR1 SGHNT, CDR2 YYREEE (reference sequence). CDR3: CATSESLAGGKTQYF. The CDR3 region has the DNA TGTGCCACCAGCGAGTCTCTAGCGGGAGGAAAGACCCAGTACTTC.

The chain combines TRBV6-1 with TRBJ1-5, with a tentative D call TRBD1 (5 bases). Trimming shortened V by 3 bases and J by 7 bases, and 10 bases separated the two germline ends. The germline V gene encodes CDR1 MNHNS and CDR2 SASEGT. The CDR3 is made up of 13 amino acids. As DNA, the CDR3 is TGTGCCAGCAGTGACAGGGTCGGCCAGCCCCAGCATTTT. Translation: CASSDRVGQPQHF.

This clone has a single count. V usage is TRBV15 and J usage is TRBJ1-5; D is uncertain. V was cut by 0 bases and J by 3 bases, with 24 bases left in between. Per the germline V gene, CDR1 is LNHNV and CDR2 is YYDKDF (reference sequence). The CDR3 sequence is 20 residues long. CDR3 bases: TGTGCCACCAGCAGAGATTTGAGACTGTCGGCGCGGGTGTCCAATCAGCCCCAGCATTTT. This codes for CATSRDLRLSARVSNQPQHF.

This chain links TRBV10-3 with TRBJ2-7; 9 bases are shared with TRBD1. There are 14 residues in the CDR3. With V trimmed by 6 bases and J by 0 bases, 3 bases remained unmatched. Germline CDR1 and CDR2: ENHRY and SYGVKD. CDR3 bases: TGTGCCATCAGGGGACAGGGAGGCTCCTACGAGCAGTACTTC. Translating gives CAIRGQGGSYEQYF.

This clone was recorded once. J is TRBJ2-7 and V is TRBV7-2, with D possibly being TRBD2 (5 bases). The V end lost 1 base, the J end lost 6 bases, and 16 bases lay between the germline ends. This CDR3 has 15 residues. Germline V CDR1 and CDR2: SGHTA, FQGNSA. CDR3 nucleotides: TGTGCCAGCAGCTTAGATGGCGGGCCGGGGAGCGAGCAGTACTTC. Translation gives CASSLDGGPGSEQYF.

The J gene is TRBJ2-1, the V gene TRBV2; the match to TRBD2 covers 7 bases. Germline CDR1 and CDR2: SNHLY and FYNNEI. The length of the CDR3 is 15 residues. Trimming took 3 bases from V and 4 from J; bases not matched to a gene: 6. The CDR3 sequence is CASSDKRGRYNEQFF. The DNA of the CDR3 is TGTGCCAGCAGTGACAAGCGGGGAAGATACAATGAGCAGTTCTTC.

V and J are TRBV15 and TRBJ2-1; 7 nucleotides align to TRBD1. This CDR3 is built from 16 residues. Germline assignment: CDR1 LNHNV and CDR2 YYDKDF (reference sequence). Unmatched junction bases numbered 6, after V lost 0 bases and J lost 4 bases. The CDR3 DNA is TGTGCCACCAGCAGAGATTTGGACAGGTCATACAATGAGCAGTTCTTC. Its protein product is CATSRDLDRSYNEQFF.

This rearrangement joins TRBV18 to TRBJ2-7; TRBD2 is a possible D gene (6 bases). V was pared by 2 bases and J by 1 base, with 12 bases between. CDR1 and CDR2 from the germline V gene are KGHSH and LQKENI. The CDR3 totals 15 residues. The CDR3 reads CASSPLSGLSYEQYF. CDR3 DNA sequence: TGTGCCAGCTCACCATTGTCGGGACTTTCCTACGAGCAGTACTTC.

The chain couples TRBV18 to TRBJ2-5; tentative D call: TRBD1 (6 bases). V was pared by 2 bases and J by 5 bases, with 15 bases between. Germline values: CDR1 KGHSH, CDR2 LQKENI. This CDR3 is 15 amino acids long. The CDR3 DNA reads as TGTGCCAGCTCACCATTGGCAGGGGCAGGGGAGACCCAGTACTTC. This encodes CASSPLAGAGETQYF.

The V call is TRBV14, the J call TRBJ2-7, with TRBD2 matching over 12 bases. V dropped 6 bases and J dropped 6; count of bases not matched to a gene: 12. This CDR3 region has 16 residues. CDR1 and CDR2 (germline): SGHDN, FVKESK. The CDR3 nucleotides read TGTGCCAGCAGTCCACTAGCGGGAGGAAGCTCCGGCGAGCAGTACTTC. Encoded protein: CASSPLAGGSSGEQYF.

CDR3 region: CASSPRREHYEQYF. In nucleotides, the CDR3 is TGTGCCAGCTCACCAAGGCGGGAGCACTACGAGCAGTACTTC. This rearrangement joins TRBV18 to TRBJ2-7, with 7 bases that match TRBD2. After removal of 2 bases from V and 3 bases from J, the junction contained 4 bases not matched to a gene. The CDR3 spans 14 residues. Germline V lookup: CDR1 KGHSH, CDR2 LQKENI. The variable domain in full, with the rest retrieved from reference TRBV18 and TRBJ2-7, is NAGVMQNPRHLVRRRGQEARLRCSPMKGHSHVYWYRQLPEEGLKFMVYLQKENIIDESGMPKERFSAEFPKEGPSILRIQQVVRGDSAAYFCASSPRREHYEQYFGPGTRLTVT.

The J gene is TRBJ1-3, the V gene TRBV10-3; weak D call: TRBD1 (6 bases). CDR3 length: 19 residues. CDR1 ENHRY and CDR2 SYGVKD come from the germline V gene. V was cut by 6 bases and J by 2 bases, with 26 bases left in between. CDR3 coding DNA: TGTGCCATCAGAGGACCCGACAGGCTTGAAGGTGTACCTGGAAACACCATATATTTT. It codes for CAIRGPDRLEGVPGNTIYF.

The table lists this clone with a few counts. The chain recombines TRBV9 with TRBJ2-2, with TRBD2 matching 8 bases. This CDR3 comprises 15 residues. V shed 3 bases, J shed 0 bases, and the junction held 1 base outside the gene matches. Germline lookup yields CDR1 SGDLS and CDR2 YYNGEE. DNA of the CDR3: TGTGCCAGCAGCGGGCGGGAGGCGAACACCGGGGAGCTGTTTTTT. Translating gives CASSGREANTGELFF.